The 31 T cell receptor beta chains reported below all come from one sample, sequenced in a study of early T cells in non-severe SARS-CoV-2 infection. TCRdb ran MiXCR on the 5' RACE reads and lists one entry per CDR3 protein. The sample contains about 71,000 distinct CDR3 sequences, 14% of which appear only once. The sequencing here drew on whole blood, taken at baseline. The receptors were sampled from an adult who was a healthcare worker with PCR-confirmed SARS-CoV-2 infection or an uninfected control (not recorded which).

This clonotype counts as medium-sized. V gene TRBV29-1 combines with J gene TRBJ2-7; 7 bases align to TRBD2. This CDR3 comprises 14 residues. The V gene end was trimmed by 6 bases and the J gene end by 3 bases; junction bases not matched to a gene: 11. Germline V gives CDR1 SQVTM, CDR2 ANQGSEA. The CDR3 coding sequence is TGCAGCGTCTCCACTAGGACTAGTTTCTACGAGCAGTACTTC. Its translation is CSVSTRTSFYEQYF.

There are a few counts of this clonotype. CDR3 DNA: TGTGCCACCAGTGATTCCAGCTTTAGCGGGCTCGGCGAGCAGTACTTC. This sequence encodes CATSDSSFSGLGEQYF. The chain is built from TRBV24-1 and TRBJ2-7, with 7 bases identical to TRBD2. CDR3 length: 16 residues. Per the germline V gene, CDR1 is KGHDR and CDR2 is SFDVKD. With 2 bases clipped from V and 6 bases from J, the junction kept 12 bases outside the gene matches.

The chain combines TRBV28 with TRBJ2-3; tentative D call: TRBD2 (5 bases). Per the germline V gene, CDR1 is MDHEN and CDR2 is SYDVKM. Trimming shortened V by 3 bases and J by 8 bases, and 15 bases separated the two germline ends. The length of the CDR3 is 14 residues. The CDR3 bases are TGTGCCAGCAGTTTCAGGTCGCCTGGGAGTACGCAGTATTTT. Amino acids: CASSFRSPGSTQYF.

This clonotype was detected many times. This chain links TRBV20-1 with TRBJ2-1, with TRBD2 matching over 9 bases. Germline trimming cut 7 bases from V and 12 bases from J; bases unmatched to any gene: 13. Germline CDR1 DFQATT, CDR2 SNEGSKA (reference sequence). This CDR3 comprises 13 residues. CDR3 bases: TGCAGTGTTCCGGGACTAGCAGGATCCCGGCAGTTCTTC. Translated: CSVPGLAGSRQFF.

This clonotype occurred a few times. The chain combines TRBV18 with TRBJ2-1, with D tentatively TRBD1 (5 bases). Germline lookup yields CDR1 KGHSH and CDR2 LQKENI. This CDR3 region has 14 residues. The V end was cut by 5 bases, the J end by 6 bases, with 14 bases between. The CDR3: CASSLKGDRNEQFF. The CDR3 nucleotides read TGTGCCAGCTCATTAAAAGGGGATCGCAATGAGCAGTTCTTC.

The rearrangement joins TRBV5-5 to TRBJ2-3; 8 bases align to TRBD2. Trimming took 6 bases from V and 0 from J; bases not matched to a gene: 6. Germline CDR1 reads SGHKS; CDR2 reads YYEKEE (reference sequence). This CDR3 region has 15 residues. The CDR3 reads CASILAGPSTDTQYF. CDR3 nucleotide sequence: TGTGCCAGCATTCTAGCGGGCCCCAGCACAGATACGCAGTATTTT.

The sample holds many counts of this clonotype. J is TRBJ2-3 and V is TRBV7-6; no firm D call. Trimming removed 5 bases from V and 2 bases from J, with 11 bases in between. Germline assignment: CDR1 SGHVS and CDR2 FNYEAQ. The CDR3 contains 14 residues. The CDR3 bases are TGTGCCAGCAGCCCCGAAAGTATCACAGATACGCAGTATTTT. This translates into CASSPESITDTQYF.

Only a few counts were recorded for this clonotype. CDR3 amino acids: CASSPGQERYEQYF. The DNA for the CDR3 is TGTGCCAGCAGCCCCGGACAGGAGAGGTACGAGCAGTACTTC. The V call is TRBV7-8, the J call TRBJ2-7; 7 bases are shared with TRBD1. Germline V gives CDR1 SGHVS, CDR2 FQNEAQ. CDR3 size: 14 residues. Unmatched junction bases numbered 8, after V lost 5 bases and J lost 4 bases.

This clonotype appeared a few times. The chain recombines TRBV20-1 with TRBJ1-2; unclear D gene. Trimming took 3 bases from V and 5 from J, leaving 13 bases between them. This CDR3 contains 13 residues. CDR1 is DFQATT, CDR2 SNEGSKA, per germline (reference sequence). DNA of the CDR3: TGCAGTGCTAGCGAACGGACCAATTATGGCTACACCTTC. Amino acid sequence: CSASERTNYGYTF.

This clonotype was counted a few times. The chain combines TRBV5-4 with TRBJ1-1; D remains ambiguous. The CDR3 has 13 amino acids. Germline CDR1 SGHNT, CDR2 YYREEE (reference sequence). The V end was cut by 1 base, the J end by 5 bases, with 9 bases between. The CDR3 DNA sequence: TGTGCCAGCAGCTTGCCTCCGAGAACTGAAGCTTTCTTT. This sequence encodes CASSLPPRTEAFF.

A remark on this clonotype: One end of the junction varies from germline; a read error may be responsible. The CDR3 DNA reads as TGTGCCAGCAGCTTAGGAAATCAGCCCCCGCATTTT. Translated, it gives CASSLGNQPPHF. This sequence joins TRBV7-2 and TRBJ1-5, with D unclear. Germline lookup yields CDR1 SGHTA and CDR2 FQGNSA. The CDR3 consists of 12 residues.

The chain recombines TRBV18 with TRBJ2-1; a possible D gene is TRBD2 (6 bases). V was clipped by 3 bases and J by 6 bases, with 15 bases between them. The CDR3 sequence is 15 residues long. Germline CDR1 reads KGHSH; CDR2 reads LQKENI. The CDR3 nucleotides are TGTGCCAGCTCACCCTCCGGGACTCCGGGCAATGAGCAGTTCTTC. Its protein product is CASSPSGTPGNEQFF.

For the CDR3, the DNA is TGCGCCAGCAGCCCGCTCAGCCAAGAGACCCAGTACTTC. This encodes CASSPLSQETQYF. The chain is built from TRBV5-1 and TRBJ2-5; no clear D gene. The V end was cut by 4 bases, the J end by 1 base, with 8 bases between. In germline, CDR1 is SGHRS, CDR2 YFSETQ. CDR3 length: 13 amino acids.

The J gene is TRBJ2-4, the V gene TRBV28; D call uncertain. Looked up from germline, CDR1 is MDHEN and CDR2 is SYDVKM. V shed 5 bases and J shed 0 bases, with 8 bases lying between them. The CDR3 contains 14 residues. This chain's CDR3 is CASSAALAKNIQYF. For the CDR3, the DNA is TGTGCCAGCAGTGCGGCGCTAGCCAAAAACATTCAGTACTTC.

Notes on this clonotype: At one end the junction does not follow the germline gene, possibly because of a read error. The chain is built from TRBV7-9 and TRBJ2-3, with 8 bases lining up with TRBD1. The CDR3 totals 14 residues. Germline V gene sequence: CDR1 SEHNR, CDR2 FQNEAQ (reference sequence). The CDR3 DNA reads TGTTCCAGCAGCTTAGCAGGGGGCATCAATACGCAGTATTTT. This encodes CSSSLAGGINTQYF. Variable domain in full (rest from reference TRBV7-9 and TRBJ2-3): DTGVSQNPRHKITKRGQNVTFRCDPISEHNRLYWYRQTLGQGPEFLTYFQNEAQLEKSRLLSDRFSAERPKGSFSTLEIQRTEQGDSAMYLCSSSLAGGINTQYFGPGTRLTVL.

The CDR3 DNA follows: TGTGCCAGCAGCCAGGACCTCCACAGGGGGCGGTACGAGCAGTACTTC. Its translation: CASSQDLHRGRYEQYF. This chain joins TRBV3-1 and TRBJ2-7, with 9 bases identical to TRBD1. With V trimmed by 3 bases and J by 4 bases, 10 bases remained unmatched. CDR3 length: 16 amino acids. Germline-derived CDR1 and CDR2 are LGHDT and YNNKEL (reference sequence).

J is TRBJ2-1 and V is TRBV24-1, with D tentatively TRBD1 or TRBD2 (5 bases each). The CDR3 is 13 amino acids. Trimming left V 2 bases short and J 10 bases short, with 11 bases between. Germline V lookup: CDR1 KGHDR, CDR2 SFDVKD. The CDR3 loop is CATSDWDPREQFF. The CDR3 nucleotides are TGTGCCACCAGTGATTGGGACCCCAGGGAGCAGTTCTTC.

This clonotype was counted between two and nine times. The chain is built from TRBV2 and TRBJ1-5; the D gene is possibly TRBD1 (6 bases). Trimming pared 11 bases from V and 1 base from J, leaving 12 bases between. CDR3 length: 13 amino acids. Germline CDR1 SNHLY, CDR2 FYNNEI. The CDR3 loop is CAGQGQSNQPQHF. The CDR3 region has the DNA TGTGCCGGCCAGGGGCAGAGCAATCAGCCCCAGCATTTT.

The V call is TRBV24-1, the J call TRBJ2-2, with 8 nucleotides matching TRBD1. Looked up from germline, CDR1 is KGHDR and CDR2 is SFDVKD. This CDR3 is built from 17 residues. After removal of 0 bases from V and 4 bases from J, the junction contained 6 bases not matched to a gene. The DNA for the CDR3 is TGTGCCACCAGTGATTTGCGGACAGGGCTGGGCACCGGGGAGCTGTTTTTT. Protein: CATSDLRTGLGTGELFF.

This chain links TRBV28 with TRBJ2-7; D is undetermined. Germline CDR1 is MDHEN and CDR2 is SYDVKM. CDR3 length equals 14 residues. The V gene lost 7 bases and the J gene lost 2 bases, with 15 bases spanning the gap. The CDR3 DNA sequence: TGTGCCAGCACCAGAAATAGTGGTCCCTACGAGCAGTACTTC. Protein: CASTRNSGPYEQYF.

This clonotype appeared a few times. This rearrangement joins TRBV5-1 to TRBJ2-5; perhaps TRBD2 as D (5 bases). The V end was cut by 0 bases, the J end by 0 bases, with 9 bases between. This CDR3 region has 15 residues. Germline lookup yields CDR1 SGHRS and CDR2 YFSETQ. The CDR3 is CASSLALSDQETQYF. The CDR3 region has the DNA TGCGCCAGCAGCTTGGCACTTAGCGACCAAGAGACCCAGTACTTC.

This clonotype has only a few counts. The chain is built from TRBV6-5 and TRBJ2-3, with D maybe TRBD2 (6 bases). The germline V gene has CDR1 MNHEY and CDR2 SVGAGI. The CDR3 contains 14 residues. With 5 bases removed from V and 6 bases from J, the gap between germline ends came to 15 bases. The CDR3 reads CASSLAGSGDTQYF. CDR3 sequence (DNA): TGTGCCAGCAGTCTCGCGGGAAGTGGGGATACGCAGTATTTT.

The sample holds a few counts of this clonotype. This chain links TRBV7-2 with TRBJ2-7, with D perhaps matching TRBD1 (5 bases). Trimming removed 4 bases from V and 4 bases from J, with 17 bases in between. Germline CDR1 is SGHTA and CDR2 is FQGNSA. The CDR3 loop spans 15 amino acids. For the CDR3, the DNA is TGTGCCAGCAGCTCCAGGGTCAGCGTCTTGTACGAGCAGTACTTC. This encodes CASSSRVSVLYEQYF.

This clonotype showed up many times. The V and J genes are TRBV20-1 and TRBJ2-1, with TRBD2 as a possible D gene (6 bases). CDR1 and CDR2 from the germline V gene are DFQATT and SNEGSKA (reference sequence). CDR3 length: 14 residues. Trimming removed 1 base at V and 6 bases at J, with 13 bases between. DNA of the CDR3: TGCAGTGCTAGAGGGGGACTGTCCCTCAATGAGCAGTTCTTC. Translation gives CSARGGLSLNEQFF.

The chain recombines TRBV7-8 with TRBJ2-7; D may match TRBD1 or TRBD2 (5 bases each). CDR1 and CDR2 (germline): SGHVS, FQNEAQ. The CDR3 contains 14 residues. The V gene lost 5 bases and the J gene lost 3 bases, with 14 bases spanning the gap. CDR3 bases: TGTGCCAGCAGCCCCCCGGGGCCAAACTACGAGCAGTACTTC. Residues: CASSPPGPNYEQYF.

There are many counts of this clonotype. Here the CDR3 reads CSARDPGNTEAFF. CDR3 nucleotide sequence: TGCAGTGCTAGAGATCCGGGGAACACTGAAGCTTTCTTT. The chain recombines TRBV20-1 with TRBJ1-1; D is unresolved. The CDR3 is 13 amino acids. Trimming took off 0 bases at V and 1 base at J, with 6 bases between the two ends. CDR1 is DFQATT, CDR2 SNEGSKA, per germline (reference sequence).

For the CDR3, the DNA is TGCAGTGCTAGTCGCGACAGGGGCTACGAGCAGTACTTC. This gives the protein CSASRDRGYEQYF. The rearrangement joins TRBV20-1 to TRBJ2-7, with 8 bases lining up with TRBD1. Germline CDR1 DFQATT, CDR2 SNEGSKA (reference sequence). V was pared by 3 bases and J by 3 bases, with 4 bases of the junction left unmatched. This CDR3 is built from 13 residues.

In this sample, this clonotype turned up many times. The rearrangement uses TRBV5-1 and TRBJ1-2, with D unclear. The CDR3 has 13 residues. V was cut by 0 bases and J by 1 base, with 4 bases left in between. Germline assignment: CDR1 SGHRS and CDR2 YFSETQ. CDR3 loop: CASSLADNYGYTF. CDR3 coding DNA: TGCGCCAGCAGCTTGGCGGATAACTATGGCTACACCTTC.

The CDR3 here is CSARDRSQETQYF. CDR3 coding DNA: TGCAGTGCCCGGGACAGATCCCAAGAGACCCAGTACTTC. The V gene is TRBV20-1, the J gene TRBJ2-5, with 7 bases fitting TRBD1. The J segment lost 1 base and the V segment lost 6 bases, leaving 5 bases of the junction unmatched. There are 13 residues in the CDR3. Germline CDR1 is DFQATT and CDR2 is SNEGSKA (reference sequence).

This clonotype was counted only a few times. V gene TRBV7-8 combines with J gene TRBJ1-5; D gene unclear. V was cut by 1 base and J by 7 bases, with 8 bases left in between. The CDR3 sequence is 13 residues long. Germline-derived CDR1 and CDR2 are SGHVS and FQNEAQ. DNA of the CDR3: TGTGCCAGCAGCTTAGAGACAAGGCAGCCCCAGCATTTT. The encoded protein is CASSLETRQPQHF.

In DNA, the CDR3 is TGTGCCACACGAGCCGAAAATCAGCCCCAGCATTTT. This translates into CATRAENQPQHF. This chain joins TRBV10-3 and TRBJ1-5, with D unclear. The CDR3 covers 12 residues. The V end lost 10 bases, the J end lost 4 bases, and 11 bases lay between the germline ends. CDR1 is ENHRY and CDR2 is SYGVKD in the germline V gene.